This T cell receptor beta chain was obtained from a study of blood T cell repertoires in COVID-19. Study background: COVID-19 samples collected from the United States, Italy and Spain covered acute and convalescent phases. From T cells, B-cell-depleted T cells, or PBMCs came the material, which was cDNA or gDNA.

The authors' processing: The assay estimated nucleated cells by amplifying reference gene primers. Sequenced by immunoSEQ multiplex PCR; TCRdb stores in-frame clones only, minus some. V, J and clone size were drawn from that table, and D and trimming were deduced from the DNA. The table has 200,000 or so clones, 70% to 90% seen once. This CDR3 has 17 amino acids. Germline values: CDR1 SEHNR, CDR2 FQNEAQ (reference sequence). Trimming took 5 bases from V and 2 from J; bases not matched to a gene: 15. The sample was peripheral blood. This chain joins TRBV7-9 and TRBJ2-7; 7 bases map to TRBD1. The receptor comes from a man between 65 and 85 years old with active or convalescent COVID-19. CDR3 in amino acids: CASSPHVGQGVAYEQYF. The DNA for the CDR3 is TGTGCCAGCAGCCCACACGTTGGGCAGGGGGTAGCCTACGAGCAGTACTTC.